This T cell receptor beta chain appears in the sequencing data of a study of T cell responses to AZD1222 COVID-19 vaccine. Study-wide background: Pooled together were second doses at about 4 or about 12 weeks.

The study's findings and limits: Among the donors, most were white British and more were female, and clonal diversity was possibly underestimated. Recipients of two AZD1222 doses showed rising Spike-specific TCR breadth and depth. Baseline seropositivity characterized only a handful of AZD1222 recipients.

As for this clone: Its target is not known.

The assay was immunoSEQ multiplex PCR, and TCRdb's table has in-frame clones only and misses some. The data show roughly 200,000 clones, approximately 92% seen once. V was shortened by 3 bases and J by 5 bases, with 13 bases between the two germline ends. CDR3 length equals 13 residues. Germline V lookup: CDR1 DFQATT, CDR2 SNEGSKA (reference sequence). The receptor comes from an adult in good health. The J gene is TRBJ1-2, the V gene TRBV20-1; D uncertain. The sequenced sample was peripheral blood, obtained on day 0 of AZD1222 vaccination. The CDR3 region is CSASHQVHYGYTF. DNA for the CDR3: TGCAGTGCTAGTCACCAGGTTCATTATGGCTACACCTTC.